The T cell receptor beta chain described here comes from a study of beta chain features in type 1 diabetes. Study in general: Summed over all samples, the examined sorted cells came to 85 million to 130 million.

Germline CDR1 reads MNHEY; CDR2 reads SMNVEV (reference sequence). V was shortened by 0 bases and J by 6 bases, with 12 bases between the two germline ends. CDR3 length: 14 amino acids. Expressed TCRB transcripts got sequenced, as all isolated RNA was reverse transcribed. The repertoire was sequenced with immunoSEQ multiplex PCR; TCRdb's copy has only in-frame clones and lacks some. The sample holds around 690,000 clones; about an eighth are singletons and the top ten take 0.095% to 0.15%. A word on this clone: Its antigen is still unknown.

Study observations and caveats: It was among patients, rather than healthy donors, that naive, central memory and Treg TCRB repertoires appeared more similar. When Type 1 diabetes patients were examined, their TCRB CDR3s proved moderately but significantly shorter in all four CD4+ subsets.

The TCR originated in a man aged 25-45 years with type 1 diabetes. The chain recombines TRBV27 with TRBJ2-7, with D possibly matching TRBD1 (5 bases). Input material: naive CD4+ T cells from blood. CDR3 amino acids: CASSLSRQSGEQYF. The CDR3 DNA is TGTGCCAGCAGTTTATCGAGACAGTCTGGCGAGCAGTACTTC.